This T cell receptor (beta chain) was identified in a study of post-analysis software for immune sequencing data. Study background: Courses of disease covered relapsing-remitting, secondary progressive and progressive-relapsing multiple sclerosis. The study's findings and limits: Controls significantly exceeded multiple sclerosis patients in normalized Chao1 diversity. Samples prepared in the same batch strongly co-clustered by F measure. With TRBV5-6, TRBV5-1 and TRBV20-1 included, about five TRBV segments were more frequent in patients than in controls.

Trimming stripped 1 base from V and 3 bases from J, with 11 bases between. Looked up from germline, CDR1 is SGHDT and CDR2 is YYEEEE. The CDR3 runs 14 residues. In regard to this clonotype: Its antigen remains unknown.

Unique molecular identifiers had been added to the TCR beta cDNA libraries. It was from roughly 1.1 to 9.2 million T cells that approximately 500,000 cDNA molecules came. Using its own MiXCR run on the PCR reads, TCRdb lists one record per CDR3 protein. The repertoire holds a few hundred thousand distinct CDR3 sequences, more than 30% seen once, with less than 8% in the top ten. The chain is built from TRBV5-6 and TRBJ2-7; D not resolved. This receptor was taken from a girl aged 2 to 9 with multiple sclerosis. Sequencing was done on a sample of blood. The CDR3 reads CASSLPGLGYEQYF. The CDR3 DNA reads TGTGCCAGCAGCTTGCCCGGTTTGGGCTACGAGCAGTACTTC.